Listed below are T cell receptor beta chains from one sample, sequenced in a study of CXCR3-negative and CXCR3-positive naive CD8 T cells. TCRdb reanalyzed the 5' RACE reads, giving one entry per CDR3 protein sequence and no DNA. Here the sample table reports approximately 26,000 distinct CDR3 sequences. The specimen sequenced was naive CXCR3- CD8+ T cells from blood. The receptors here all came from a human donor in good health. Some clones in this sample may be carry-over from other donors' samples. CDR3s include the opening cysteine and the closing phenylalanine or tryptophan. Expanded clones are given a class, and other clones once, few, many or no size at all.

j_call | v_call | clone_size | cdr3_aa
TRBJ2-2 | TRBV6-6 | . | CASSLGTADTGELFF
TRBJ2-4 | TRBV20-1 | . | CSAGRFWAPVGNIQYF
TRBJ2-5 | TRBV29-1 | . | CSVVAWAPQETQYF
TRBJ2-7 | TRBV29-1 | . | CSVQGTYEQYF
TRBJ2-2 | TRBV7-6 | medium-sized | CASSSHHEAGELFF
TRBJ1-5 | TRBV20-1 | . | CSARGGGMSQPQHF
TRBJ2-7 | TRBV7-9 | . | CASSSSRQGLYEQYF
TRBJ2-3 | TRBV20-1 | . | CSATTSGVWNTQYF
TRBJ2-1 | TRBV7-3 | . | CASSIHGGGPPYNEQFF
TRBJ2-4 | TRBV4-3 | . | CASSQDLGAIQYF
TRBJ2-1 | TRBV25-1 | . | CASSEFLAGEQFF
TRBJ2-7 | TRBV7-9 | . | CASSTPTSAYEQYF
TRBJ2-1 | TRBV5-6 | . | CASSLVGGYNEQFF
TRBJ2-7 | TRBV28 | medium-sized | CASSLSVGTGLYEQYF